The 32 T cell receptor beta chains presented below share a single source sample, sequenced in a study of cytomegalovirus exposure and HLA in healthy donors. 13 Jbeta primers and 60 Vbeta primers were used for the PCR. The assay was immunoSEQ multiplex PCR, and TCRdb's table has in-frame clones only and misses some. The sample has 130,000 to 150,000 clones; about 78% are singletons. The sequenced sample consisted of PBMCs. The receptors stem from a male donor in good health and CMV-seronegative.

The rearrangement joins TRBV4-1 to TRBJ1-2; TRBD1 is a possible D gene (6 bases). CDR1 is MGHRA, CDR2 YSYEKL, per germline. V shed 1 base and J shed 8 bases, with 11 bases lying between them. The CDR3 loop spans 13 amino acids. The CDR3 spells CASSQVGGAGYTF. The CDR3 bases are TGCGCCAGCAGCCAAGTTGGGGGGGCCGGCTACACCTTC.

V gene TRBV7-3 combines with J gene TRBJ1-5; no definite D call. With 1 base removed from V and 5 bases from J, the gap between germline ends came to 6 bases. CDR1 is SGHTA, CDR2 FQGTGA, per germline. The CDR3 is made up of 13 amino acids. CDR3 bases: TGTGCCAGCAGCTTAAGTCCGGATCAGCCCCAGCATTTT. This codes for CASSLSPDQPQHF.

This chain connects TRBV19 to TRBJ2-7; 9 positions agree with TRBD2. CDR3 length: 16 residues. Looked up from germline, CDR1 is LNHDA and CDR2 is SQIVND (reference sequence). V lost 6 bases and J lost 2; bases outside the gene matches: 11. The CDR3 coding sequence is TGTGCCAGTAGCCCCCGTAGGACTAGCGACCCCTACGAGCAGTACTTC. Its protein product is CASSPRRTSDPYEQYF.

The rearrangement links TRBV9 to TRBJ1-1; TRBD1 is a possible D gene (5 bases). V lost 0 bases and J lost 8, with 17 bases in between. Germline values: CDR1 SGDLS, CDR2 YYNGEE. The CDR3 length is 15 residues. Here the CDR3 DNA reads TGTGCCAGCAGCGTAGGGGGCGCAAGCGCTCGGGAAGCTTTCTTT. Translating it yields CASSVGGASAREAFF.

This chain connects TRBV7-3 to TRBJ2-1; the match to TRBD1 covers 7 bases. V trimming: 4 bases; J trimming: 3 bases; junction bases outside the gene matches: 9. The CDR3 is 16 residues long. Germline loops: CDR1 SGHTA, CDR2 FQGTGA. DNA of the CDR3: TGTGCCAGCAGCTCAACAACAGGGGCCCGCTACAATGAGCAGTTCTTC. Its protein is CASSSTTGARYNEQFF.

The genes are TRBV2 and TRBJ1-2; 7 bases are shared with TRBD1. The CDR3 runs to 14 residues. CDR1 SNHLY and CDR2 FYNNEI come from the germline V gene. The trim removed 4 bases at V and 1 base at J, leaving 3 bases unmatched. CDR3 in DNA: TGTGCCAGCAGTGGGGGACAGTTTAACTATGGCTACACCTTC. Translating gives CASSGGQFNYGYTF. Drawing the rest from reference TRBV2 and TRBJ1-2, the complete variable domain is EPEVTQTPSHQVTQMGQEVILRCVPISNHLYFYWYRQILGQKVEFLVSFYNNEISEKSEIFDDQFSVERPDGSNFTLKIRSTKLEDSAMYFCASSGGQFNYGYTFGSGTRLTVV.

The chain combines TRBV15 with TRBJ1-5; D unresolved. V lost 0 bases and J lost 4, with 10 bases in between. Germline loops: CDR1 LNHNV, CDR2 YYDKDF (reference sequence). The CDR3 totals 15 residues. The CDR3 sequence is CATSRERGSNQPQHF. CDR3 in DNA: TGTGCCACCAGCAGAGAAAGAGGTTCAAATCAGCCCCAGCATTTT.

This clone was observed a few times. This chain uses TRBV30 with TRBJ2-6, with a possible D match to TRBD2 (5 bases). This CDR3 comprises 16 residues. V was clipped by 3 bases and J by 0 bases, with 12 bases between them. Germline CDR1 reads GTSNPN; CDR2 reads SVGIG (reference sequence). The CDR3 nucleotides read TGTGCCTGGAGGACTAACCGACCCTCTGGGGCCAACGTCCTGACTTTC. Amino acid sequence: CAWRTNRPSGANVLTF.

CDR3 protein: CASSPDLGQGTYEQYF. CDR3 DNA: TGTGCCAGCTCACCGGACTTGGGACAGGGGACCTACGAGCAGTACTTC. V usage is TRBV18 and J usage is TRBJ2-7; 10 nucleotides match TRBD1. From germline, CDR1 is KGHSH and CDR2 LQKENI. Germline trimming cut 3 bases from V and 2 bases from J; bases unmatched to any gene: 7. The CDR3 loop spans 16 amino acids.

V usage is TRBV25-1 and J usage is TRBJ1-3; 7 nucleotides agree with TRBD1. With V trimmed by 2 bases and J by 8 bases, 9 bases remained unmatched. CDR3 size: 15 residues. Germline V lookup: CDR1 MGHDK, CDR2 SYGVNS. The CDR3 coding sequence is TGTGCCAGCAGTGAAAATTGGAGACAGGGCCACACCATATATTTT. Protein product: CASSENWRQGHTIYF.

The CDR3 sequence is CASTRQAGSNQPQHF. The CDR3 coding sequence is TGTGCCAGCACACGACAGGCGGGTAGCAATCAGCCCCAGCATTTT. This chain connects TRBV2 to TRBJ1-5; weak D call: TRBD1 (6 bases). The germline V gene has CDR1 SNHLY and CDR2 FYNNEI. This CDR3 contains 15 residues. V lost 7 bases to trimming and J lost 0 bases, with 13 bases between them. The variable domain in full, with the rest retrieved from reference TRBV2 and TRBJ1-5, is EPEVTQTPSHQVTQMGQEVILRCVPISNHLYFYWYRQILGQKVEFLVSFYNNEISEKSEIFDDQFSVERPDGSNFTLKIRSTKLEDSAMYFCASTRQAGSNQPQHFGDGTRLSIL.

The chain uses TRBV4-1 and TRBJ2-7, with TRBD2 identical over 7 bases. The germline gives CDR1 MGHRA, CDR2 YSYEKL. With V trimmed by 1 base and J by 9 bases, 15 bases remained unmatched. This CDR3 spans 16 amino acids. The CDR3 is CASSQVAASGQWGQYF. In nucleotides, the CDR3 is TGCGCCAGCAGCCAAGTTGCGGCTAGCGGACAATGGGGGCAGTACTTC.

The rearrangement links TRBV30 to TRBJ1-2; a weak D match, TRBD1 (5 bases). The germline CDR1 and CDR2 sequences are GTSNPN and SVGIG (reference sequence). V shed 4 bases and J shed 0 bases, with 12 bases lying between them. The CDR3 sequence is 14 residues long. The CDR3 bases are TGTGCCTGGACCACAGGTGTAGCTAACTATGGCTACACCTTC. Translation: CAWTTGVANYGYTF.

The chain links TRBV4-2 to TRBJ2-3; TRBD2 matches at 15 bases. The CDR3 sequence is 16 residues long. CDR1 is LGHNA and CDR2 is YNFKEQ in the germline V gene. The V and J ends lost 8 bases and 8 bases, in that order; junction bases with no gene match: 11. CDR3 sequence: CASGRGLAGGRGTQYF. CDR3 coding DNA: TGTGCCAGCGGCAGGGGACTAGCGGGGGGCCGGGGTACGCAGTATTTT.

Concerning this clone itself: Compared with germline, one end of the junction differs, possibly owing to a read error. The sample carries other DNA sequences with the same CDR3. This chain connects TRBV15 to TRBJ2-2, with unresolved D. The CDR3 contains 13 residues. The germline V gene has CDR1 LNHNV and CDR2 YYDKDF (reference sequence). The CDR3 loop is CATRVTVVGELFF. CDR3 in DNA: TGCGCCACCAGAGTTACGGTTGTCGGGGAGCTGTTTTTT.

The rearrangement links TRBV7-9 to TRBJ1-6; D is uncertain. The V end was cut by 1 base, the J end by 7 bases, with 17 bases between. This CDR3 spans 17 amino acids. Germline V gene sequence: CDR1 SEHNR, CDR2 FQNEAQ (reference sequence). For the CDR3, the DNA is TGTGCCAGCAGCTTAGTGGGGTATGGACTCGGGAATTCACCCCTCCACTTT. Its protein product is CASSLVGYGLGNSPLHF.

This chain links TRBV5-4 with TRBJ1-1; D gene uncertain. The V end lost 4 bases, the J end lost 4 bases, and 11 bases lay between the germline ends. CDR3 length: 13 amino acids. Germline CDR1 reads SGHNT; CDR2 reads YYREEE (reference sequence). The DNA for the CDR3 is TGTGCCAGCAGCGCCGGAGGGATCACTGAAGCTTTCTTT. Translated, it gives CASSAGGITEAFF.

In this sample, this clone turned up a few times. The chain joins TRBV6-5 to TRBJ1-1, with D tentatively TRBD1 (5 bases). Germline CDR1 is MNHEY and CDR2 is SVGAGI. Trimming removed 5 bases at V and 0 bases at J, with 13 bases between. This CDR3 is built from 15 residues. This chain's CDR3 is CASSITGLMNTEAFF. The CDR3 DNA follows: TGTGCCAGCAGTATAACGGGACTCATGAACACTGAAGCTTTCTTT.

The chain combines TRBV7-3 with TRBJ2-3; 11 bases agree with TRBD2. CDR1 and CDR2 (germline): SGHTA, FQGTGA. Trimming removed 5 bases from V and 1 base from J; junction bases left unmatched: 8. The CDR3 extends over 17 amino acids. The CDR3 here is CASSPTGTSGGTDTQYF. CDR3 sequence (DNA): TGTGCCAGCAGCCCAACCGGGACTAGCGGAGGCACAGATACGCAGTATTTT.

The chain joins TRBV6-7 to TRBJ2-5, with 8 bases identical to TRBD1. TRBV6-7 is an ORF; its function is uncertain. The V and J ends lost 5 bases and 2 bases, in that order; junction bases with no gene match: 7. The CDR3 runs to 15 residues. CDR3 nucleotides: TGTGCCAGCAGTCCGGGACAGGTTATGCAAGAGACCCAGTACTTC. Protein sequence: CASSPGQVMQETQYF.

This clone was found a few times. The chain couples TRBV7-9 to TRBJ2-1; 11 positions agree with TRBD1. Looked up from germline, CDR1 is SEHNR and CDR2 is FQNEAQ (reference sequence). The CDR3 covers 16 residues. J gave up 4 bases and V 5 bases, and 7 bases lay outside the gene matches. CDR3 amino acids: CASSLRTGGVYNEQFF. Written as DNA, the CDR3 is TGTGCCAGCAGCCTACGGACAGGGGGCGTATACAATGAGCAGTTCTTC.

Comment on this clone: One end of the junction fails to match germline, which may point to a read error. The V call is TRBV5-1, the J call TRBJ2-1; TRBD2 agrees at 7 bases. CDR1 is SGHRS, CDR2 YFSETQ, per germline. There are 15 residues in the CDR3. The CDR3 protein is CASSLWDYPYNEQLF. The CDR3 DNA follows: TGCGCCAGCAGCTTGTGGGACTACCCGTACAATGAGCAGCTCTTC. Full variable domain (missing parts from reference TRBV5-1 and TRBJ2-1): KAGVTQTPRYLIKTRGQQVTLSCSPISGHRSVSWYQQTPGQGLQFLFEYFSETQRNKGNFPGRFSGRQFSNSRSEMNVSTLELGDSALYLCASSLWDYPYNEQLFGPGTRLTVL.

Concerning this clone: Other DNA variants within this sample encode the same CDR3. The J gene is TRBJ2-7, the V gene TRBV30, with D maybe TRBD2 (6 bases). Per germline, CDR1 GTSNPN and CDR2 SVGIG (reference sequence). V was cut by 3 bases and J by 3 bases, with 12 bases left in between. CDR3 length equals 13 residues. The CDR3 is CAWSPGLLYEQYF. CDR3 sequence (DNA): TGTGCCTGGAGCCCTGGACTACTCTACGAGCAGTACTTC.

This chain joins TRBV20-1 and TRBJ1-1, with D hard to call. Per germline, CDR1 DFQATT and CDR2 SNEGSKA (reference sequence). This CDR3 comprises 11 residues. Trimming stripped 7 bases from V and 6 bases from J, with 12 bases between. The CDR3 DNA sequence: TGCAGTGTAAGCAGGATTCCTGAAGCTTTCTTT. Residues: CSVSRIPEAFF.

V usage is TRBV11-2 and J usage is TRBJ1-5; tentatively, D is TRBD1 (5 bases). The CDR3 loop spans 16 amino acids. The V end was cut by 5 bases, the J end by 1 base, with 15 bases between. CDR1 is SGHAT and CDR2 is FQNNGV in the germline V gene. As DNA, the CDR3 is TGTGCCAGCAGCCCCCGAATCGGGGGGAGCAATCAGCCCCAGCATTTT. As protein: CASSPRIGGSNQPQHF.

The V gene is TRBV29-1, the J gene TRBJ2-7; 9 bases are a match to TRBD1. The CDR3 totals 15 residues. With 5 bases clipped from V and 3 bases from J, the junction kept 11 bases outside the gene matches. Germline loops: CDR1 SQVTM, CDR2 ANQGSEA. This CDR3 is CSVRDSTGGLYEQYF. For the CDR3, the DNA is TGCAGCGTTAGGGATAGCACAGGGGGCCTCTACGAGCAGTACTTC.

V usage is TRBV28 and J usage is TRBJ2-7, with D possibly TRBD2 on 7 matching bases. This CDR3 spans 13 amino acids. V shed 10 bases and J shed 2 bases, with 15 bases lying between them. The germline CDR1 and CDR2 sequences are MDHEN and SYDVKM. The CDR3 region has the DNA TGTGCCATAGGGGGACTACCTGCCTACGAGCAGTACTTC. As protein: CAIGGLPAYEQYF.

The chain carries TRBV6-1 and TRBJ2-7; D remains ambiguous. V was pared by 8 bases and J by 1 base, with 15 bases between. The CDR3 sequence is 14 residues long. Germline V gives CDR1 MNHNS, CDR2 SASEGT. The CDR3 loop is CASPPPARSYEQYF. For the CDR3, the DNA is TGTGCCAGCCCACCCCCAGCGAGATCCTACGAGCAGTACTTC.

This chain uses TRBV6-1 with TRBJ2-7; tentative D call: TRBD2 (7 bases). V lost 6 bases and J 10 bases, leaving 16 bases between the germline ends. CDR1 is MNHNS, CDR2 SASEGT, per germline. The CDR3 is 12 amino acids. The CDR3 DNA reads as TGTGCCAGCAGCGGGGGGCCCTACGTTCAGTACTTC. The encoded protein is CASSGGPYVQYF.

CDR3 protein: CASSALEGQPNTGELFF. The DNA for the CDR3 is TGTGCCAGCAGTGCCTTAGAGGGACAACCGAACACCGGGGAGCTGTTTTTT. The chain joins TRBV25-1 to TRBJ2-2; weak D call: TRBD1 (6 bases). This CDR3 is built from 17 residues. The germline CDR1 and CDR2 sequences are MGHDK and SYGVNS. V was shortened by 4 bases and J by 0 bases, with 15 bases between the two germline ends.

CDR3 sequence (DNA): TGTGCCAGCAGATCGACTAGCGGGGGACAAGAGACCCAGTACTTC. Protein sequence: CASRSTSGGQETQYF. This chain joins TRBV6-1 and TRBJ2-5, with TRBD2 matching 12 bases. The CDR3 is 15 amino acids. Germline V CDR1 and CDR2: MNHNS, SASEGT. The V segment lost 6 bases and the J segment 2 bases; nucleotides outside the gene matches: 4.

The V and J genes are TRBV29-1 and TRBJ1-1, with D possibly TRBD1 on 5 matching bases. Looked up from germline, CDR1 is SQVTM and CDR2 is ANQGSEA. CDR3 length equals 13 residues. V lost 6 bases, J lost 0 bases, and 11 bases lay in between. The CDR3 loop reads CSVAGLMNTEAFF. The DNA of the CDR3 is TGCAGCGTCGCAGGGTTGATGAACACTGAAGCTTTCTTT.